These 9 T cell receptor beta chains came from one sample sequenced in a study of CD8+ T cells in alopecia areata. Extracted from the samples, RNA was reverse transcribed into cDNA to serve as the sequencing template. Sequencing was performed with immunoSEQ multiplex PCR; in TCRdb, only in-frame clones are kept and a portion is missing. This sample carries roughly 60,000 clones, roughly 46% of them seen once, and the ten largest clones take just over 50%. Sequenced material: NKG2D-low CD8+ T cells sorted from blood. The receptor set was obtained from a human donor with alopecia areata.

V is TRBV7-9 and J is TRBJ2-7; D uncertain. CDR3 size: 14 residues. Trimming stripped 4 bases from V and 4 bases from J, with 14 bases between. Germline CDR1 and CDR2: SEHNR and FQNEAQ (reference sequence). CDR3 residues: CASSSPTRAYEQYF. Here the CDR3 DNA reads TGTGCCAGCAGCTCGCCGACTCGGGCGTACGAGCAGTACTTC.

The V and J genes are TRBV9 and TRBJ2-5; tentative D call: TRBD2 (6 bases). This CDR3 has 15 amino acids. Deletions cut 2 bases from V and 5 bases from J, with 16 bases between. Per the germline V gene, CDR1 is SGDLS and CDR2 is YYNGEE. The CDR3 bases are TGTGCCAGCAGCGTCGCTGGGACTGGGGGGGAGACCCAGTACTTC. This translates into CASSVAGTGGETQYF.

V is TRBV11-2 and J is TRBJ1-1; TRBD1 might be the D (5 bases). The CDR3 has 14 residues. Deletions cut 3 bases from V and 5 bases from J, with 13 bases between. Germline-derived CDR1 and CDR2 are SGHAT and FQNNGV. The CDR3, as DNA: TGTGCCAGCAGCTTTGCCGAGGGGAGGACTGAAGCTTTCTTT. The encoded protein is CASSFAEGRTEAFF.

This rearrangement joins TRBV29-1 to TRBJ1-5; D not resolved. Germline V gene lookup returns CDR1 SQVTM and CDR2 ANQGSEA. With 6 bases removed from V and 1 base from J, the gap between germline ends came to 22 bases. CDR3 length equals 17 residues. The CDR3 region is CSVEWTPRSQSNQPQHF. CDR3 in DNA: TGCAGCGTCGAGTGGACTCCCCGGTCTCAGAGCAATCAGCCCCAGCATTTT.

This clone was found a few times. The identical CDR3 is also encoded by other nucleotide sequences in the sample. The chain carries TRBV29-1 and TRBJ2-7, with 14 bases fitting TRBD2. V lost 6 bases to trimming and J lost 0 bases; unmatched junction nucleotides: 4. Germline CDR1 and CDR2: SQVTM and ANQGSEA. The CDR3 totals 15 residues. The DNA of the CDR3 is TGCAGCGTAGCCGGGACTAGCGGGAGCTCCTACGAGCAGTACTTC. Its protein is CSVAGTSGSSYEQYF.

In this sample, this clone turned up a few times. This chain connects TRBV27 to TRBJ2-7; 10 bases align to TRBD1. J gave up 3 bases and V 5 bases, and 1 base lay outside the gene matches. Germline V gene sequence: CDR1 MNHEY, CDR2 SMNVEV (reference sequence). The CDR3 extends over 13 amino acids. The CDR3 nucleotides are TGTGCCAGCAGTGGGACAGGGGACTACGAGCAGTACTTC. As protein: CASSGTGDYEQYF.

This clone came up many times. This sequence joins TRBV19 and TRBJ2-1; D is possibly TRBD1 (6 bases). The CDR3 has 13 residues. Germline values: CDR1 LNHDA, CDR2 SQIVND (reference sequence). V was clipped by 4 bases and J by 4 bases, with 8 bases between them. The CDR3 sequence is CASSTGQYNEQFF. The CDR3 nucleotides are TGTGCCAGTAGTACGGGACAATACAATGAGCAGTTCTTC.

This clone was picked up a small number of times. The chain recombines TRBV5-1 with TRBJ2-2, with TRBD2 matching over 13 bases. Trimming took 4 bases from V and 1 from J; bases not matched to a gene: 10. In germline, CDR1 is SGHRS, CDR2 YFSETQ. The CDR3 contains 19 residues. The chain's CDR3 is CASSPRLAGGRLNTGELFF. Written as DNA, the CDR3 is TGCGCCAGCAGCCCCAGACTAGCGGGAGGCCGCCTGAACACCGGGGAGCTGTTTTTT.

The chain carries TRBV27 and TRBJ2-7; the match to TRBD1 covers 8 bases. The CDR3 has 15 amino acids. Losses at the gene ends were 3 bases for V and 3 bases for J; bases not matched to a gene: 7. CDR1 and CDR2 from the germline V gene are MNHEY and SMNVEV (reference sequence). The CDR3 nucleotides read TGTGCCAGCAGTTTCGGTAACAGGGGGATCTACGAGCAGTACTTC. As protein: CASSFGNRGIYEQYF.